A single T cell receptor (beta chain) is shown here with its context. This record belongs to a study of blood T cell repertoires in COVID-19. Study at large: T cells, B-cell-depleted T cells, or PBMCs provided the cDNA or gDNA that served as material.

Produced via immunoSEQ multiplex PCR; TCRdb's table is partial and in-frame only. The sample has approximately 200,000 clones, 70% to 90% seen once; the top ten hold 6.5% to 9%. Specimen: PBMCs or T cells enriched from blood (not recorded which). The source of this sequence is a woman aged 40 to 50 with acute COVID-19.

CDR3 bases: TGCGCCAGCAGCCGGGACAGGGGCTACGAGCAGTACTTC. Translating gives CASSRDRGYEQYF. This chain joins TRBV5-1 and TRBJ2-7; 10 bases are a match to TRBD1. CDR3 size: 13 residues. Per the germline V gene, CDR1 is SGHRS and CDR2 is YFSETQ. V trimming: 4 bases; J trimming: 3 bases; junction bases outside the gene matches: 1.